The clone carrying this T cell receptor beta chain was detected many times. These patients, aged 18 to 65, had recently diagnosed hyperthyroidism lasting under 2 months. Every diagnosis used clinical symptoms, serum thyroxine and TRAb, thyroid ultrasound and orbital computed tomography. Researchers amplified the TCR beta CDR3 regions from RNA transcripts. First-round RT-PCR targeting the TCR CDR3 was performed with the HTBI primer set. MiXCR was run by TCRdb on the multiplex PCR reads, yielding one entry per CDR3 protein. The sample has nearly 750,000 distinct CDR3 sequences; roughly a third are singletons. This sample stems from a study of T cells in Graves' hyperthyroidism and ophthalmopathy. The CDR3 is 13 residues long. Trimming took 5 bases from V and 7 from J, leaving 9 bases between them.

The rearrangement uses TRBV12-3 or TRBV12-4 and TRBJ1-6; D unclear. This receptor was obtained from a woman between 40 and 50 years old with Graves' hyperthyroidism. Specimen: blood. The CDR3 is CASSAERNSPLHF. CDR3 in DNA: TGTGCCAGCAGTGCCGAGAGGAATTCACCCCTCCACTTT.